Below, one T cell receptor beta chain is given with its context. V lost 0 bases, J lost 0 bases, and 3 bases stayed unmatched. The V gene's germline CDR1 is MGHRA and CDR2 YSYEKL. CDR3 length: 18 residues. The entry originates in a study of blood T cell repertoires in COVID-19. Study background: COVID-19 samples from acute and convalescent phases originated in the United States, Italy and Spain.

Original processing notes: Amplification from reference gene primers served as the basis for estimated nucleated cell counts. Repertoires were generated with immunoSEQ multiplex PCR, while TCRdb's copy carries only in-frame clones and drops some. D and trimming come from the DNA, and the V and J calls and clone size come from that table. This repertoire shows roughly 290,000 clones, over 80% found once; its top ten account for about 4%. The chain links TRBV4-1 to TRBJ2-3; the match to TRBD2 covers 13 bases. The sequence derives from a woman aged 50 to 65 with active or convalescent COVID-19. The material sequenced was peripheral blood. CDR3 amino acids: CASSQEGGLAGSTDTQYF. The CDR3 region has the DNA TGCGCCAGCAGCCAAGAGGGGGGACTAGCGGGGAGCACAGATACGCAGTATTTT.